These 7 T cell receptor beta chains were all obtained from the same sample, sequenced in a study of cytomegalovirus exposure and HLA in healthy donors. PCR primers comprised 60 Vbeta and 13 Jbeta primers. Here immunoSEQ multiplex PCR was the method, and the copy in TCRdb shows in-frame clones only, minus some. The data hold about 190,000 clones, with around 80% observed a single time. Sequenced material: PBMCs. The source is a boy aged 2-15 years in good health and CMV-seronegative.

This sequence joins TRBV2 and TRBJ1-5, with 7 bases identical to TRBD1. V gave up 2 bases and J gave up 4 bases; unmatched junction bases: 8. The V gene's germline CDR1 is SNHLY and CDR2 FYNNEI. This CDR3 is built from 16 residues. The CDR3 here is CASSENPGQTNQPQHF. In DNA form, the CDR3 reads TGTGCCAGCAGTGAAAATCCGGGACAGACAAATCAGCCCCAGCATTTT.

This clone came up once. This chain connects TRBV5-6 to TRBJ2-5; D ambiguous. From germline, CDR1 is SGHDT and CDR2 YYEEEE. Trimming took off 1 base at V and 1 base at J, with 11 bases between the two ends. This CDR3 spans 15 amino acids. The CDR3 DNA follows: TGTGCCAGCAGCTTGTTCTCGGGTCGCCAAGAGACCCAGTACTTC. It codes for CASSLFSGRQETQYF.

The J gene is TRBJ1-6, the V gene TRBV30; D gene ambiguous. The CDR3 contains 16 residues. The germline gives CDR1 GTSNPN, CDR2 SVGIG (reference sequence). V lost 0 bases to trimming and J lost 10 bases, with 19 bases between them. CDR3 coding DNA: TGTGCCTGGAGTGTACCGGTATGGACTCACGAGTCACCCCTCCACTTT. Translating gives CAWSVPVWTHESPLHF.

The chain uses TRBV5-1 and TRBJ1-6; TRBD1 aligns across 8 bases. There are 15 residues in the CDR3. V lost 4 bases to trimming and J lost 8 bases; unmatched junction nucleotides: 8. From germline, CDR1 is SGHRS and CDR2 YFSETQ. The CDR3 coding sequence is TGCGCCAGCAGCAAAGGGACAGGAGGGGATTCACCCCTCCACTTT. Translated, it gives CASSKGTGGDSPLHF.

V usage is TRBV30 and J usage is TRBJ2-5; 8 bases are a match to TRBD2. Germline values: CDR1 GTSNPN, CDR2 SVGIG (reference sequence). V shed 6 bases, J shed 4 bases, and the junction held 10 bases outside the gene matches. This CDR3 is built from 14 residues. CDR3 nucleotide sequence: TGTGCCTGTAGCTTTAGCGGGGCGGGAGAGACCCAGTACTTC. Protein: CACSFSGAGETQYF.

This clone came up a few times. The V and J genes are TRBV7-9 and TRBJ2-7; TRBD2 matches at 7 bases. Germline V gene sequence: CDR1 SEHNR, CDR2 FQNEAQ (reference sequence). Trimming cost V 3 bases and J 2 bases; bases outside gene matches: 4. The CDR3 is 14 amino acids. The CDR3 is CASSFSAGTYEQYF. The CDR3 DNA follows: TGTGCCAGCAGCTTCTCAGCGGGGACCTACGAGCAGTACTTC.

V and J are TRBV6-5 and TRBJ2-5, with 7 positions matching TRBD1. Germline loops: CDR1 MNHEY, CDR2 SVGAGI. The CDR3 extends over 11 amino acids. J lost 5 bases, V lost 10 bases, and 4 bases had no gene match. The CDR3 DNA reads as TGTGCCACCACAGGGGACGAGACCCAGTACTTC. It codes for CATTGDETQYF.